Below are 13 T cell receptor beta chains sequenced from a single sample in a study of blood T cell repertoires in COVID-19. Here immunoSEQ multiplex PCR was the method, and the copy in TCRdb shows in-frame clones only, minus some. Of 250,000 to 350,000 clones listed, around 89% are singletons. The sample was PBMCs or T cells enriched from blood (not recorded which). These receptors were taken from a woman younger than 35 with acute COVID-19.

V and J are TRBV19 and TRBJ2-5; D is undetermined. The germline V gene has CDR1 LNHDA and CDR2 SQIVND (reference sequence). This CDR3 is built from 12 residues. V dropped 3 bases and J dropped 3 bases, with 5 bases sitting between them. The CDR3 DNA is TGTGCCAGTAGTATGGTAGAAGAGACCCAGTACTTC. It encodes CASSMVEETQYF.

V usage is TRBV9 and J usage is TRBJ2-5; 12 bases agree with TRBD1. Germline CDR1 is SGDLS and CDR2 is YYNGEE. J was trimmed by 0 bases and V by 2 bases; bases with no gene match: 11. This CDR3 has 19 residues. CDR3 in DNA: TGTGCCAGCAGCGTGTTACCGGGACAGGGGGCGGGGTACCAAGAGACCCAGTACTTC. It yields the protein CASSVLPGQGAGYQETQYF.

The CDR3, as DNA: TGTGCCAGCAGCTTGACAGCAACTAATGAAAAACTGTTTTTT. Translation gives CASSLTATNEKLFF. The chain links TRBV11-2 to TRBJ1-4; D may be TRBD1 (5 bases). This CDR3 is built from 14 residues. The V end was cut by 3 bases, the J end by 0 bases, with 5 bases between. The germline V gene has CDR1 SGHAT and CDR2 FQNNGV.

The chain carries TRBV18 and TRBJ2-2; no clear D. This CDR3 is built from 15 residues. Trimming took off 6 bases at V and 1 base at J, with 12 bases between the two ends. Germline V gene lookup returns CDR1 KGHSH and CDR2 LQKENI. Here the CDR3 reads CASSISGQNTGELFF. CDR3 nucleotide sequence: TGTGCCAGCTCTATTTCAGGCCAGAACACCGGGGAGCTGTTTTTT.

A word on this clone: Distinct nucleotide sequences in the sample also encode this CDR3. The rearrangement uses TRBV19 and TRBJ1-1; 10 bases are a match to TRBD1. Trimming at V came to 2 bases and at J to 0 bases, leaving 3 bases not matched to a gene. The germline gives CDR1 LNHDA, CDR2 SQIVND (reference sequence). This CDR3 is built from 16 residues. The CDR3 here is CASSIRTGGMNTEAFF. CDR3 nucleotides: TGTGCCAGTAGTATAAGGACAGGGGGAATGAACACTGAAGCTTTCTTT.

This chain links TRBV9 with TRBJ2-1, with a possible D match to TRBD1 (6 bases). There are 15 residues in the CDR3. V lost 0 bases to trimming and J lost 6 bases, with 13 bases between them. The germline CDR1 and CDR2 sequences are SGDLS and YYNGEE. CDR3 residues: CASSVGRARGNEQFF. CDR3 coding DNA: TGTGCCAGCAGCGTAGGGAGAGCCAGGGGCAATGAGCAGTTCTTC.

The chain uses TRBV7-9 and TRBJ1-6; D is unresolved. Trimming shortened V by 4 bases and J by 11 bases, and 9 bases separated the two germline ends. The germline V gene has CDR1 SEHNR and CDR2 FQNEAQ (reference sequence). This CDR3 contains 12 residues. CDR3 coding DNA: TGTGCCAGCAGCTCTCGGAGGGCACCCCTCCACTTT. Translated: CASSSRRAPLHF.

The gene calls are TRBV9 and TRBJ2-3, with a weak D call TRBD1 (5 bases). Germline values: CDR1 SGDLS, CDR2 YYNGEE. The V gene lost 6 bases and the J gene lost 0 bases, with 11 bases spanning the gap. This CDR3 has 14 amino acids. DNA of the CDR3: TGTGCCAGCACCGCAGGGTCTAGCACAGATACGCAGTATTTT. It encodes CASTAGSSTDTQYF.

The chain recombines TRBV11-3 with TRBJ1-2; 8 nucleotides line up with TRBD1. Germline V lookup: CDR1 SGHNT, CDR2 YENEEA. The trim removed 3 bases at V and 4 bases at J, leaving 4 bases unmatched. CDR3 size: 14 residues. CDR3 sequence (DNA): TGTGCCAGCAGCTTTCCGGACAGGGCCTATGGCTACACCTTC. It yields the protein CASSFPDRAYGYTF.

This clone was detected a few times. The J gene is TRBJ2-3, the V gene TRBV7-9; 10 nucleotides agree with TRBD2. J gave up 6 bases and V 1 base, and 7 bases lay outside the gene matches. Germline loops: CDR1 SEHNR, CDR2 FQNEAQ (reference sequence). CDR3 length: 16 residues. CDR3 in amino acids: CASSLGLAGVGDTQYF. The DNA for the CDR3 is TGTGCCAGCAGCTTAGGGCTAGCGGGAGTCGGGGATACGCAGTATTTT. Full variable domain (remainder filled in from reference TRBV7-9 and TRBJ2-3): DTGVSQNPRHKITKRGQNVTFRCDPISEHNRLYWYRQTLGQGPEFLTYFQNEAQLEKSRLLSDRFSAERPKGSFSTLEIQRTEQGDSAMYLCASSLGLAGVGDTQYFGPGTRLTVL.

The chain employs TRBV28 and TRBJ1-6; the match to TRBD1 covers 8 bases. There are 15 residues in the CDR3. Trimming at V came to 6 bases and at J to 11 bases, leaving 12 bases not matched to a gene. Germline V lookup: CDR1 MDHEN, CDR2 SYDVKM. The CDR3, as DNA: TGTGCCAGCAGCCTACTACAGGGGGAGAATACACCCCTCCACTTT. Translating gives CASSLLQGENTPLHF.

CDR3 region: CASGRQGSGNTIYF. The CDR3 nucleotides are TGTGCCAGCGGGAGACAGGGCTCTGGAAACACCATATATTTT. The chain has TRBV6-5 and TRBJ1-3; TRBD1 matches 7 bases. After removal of 8 bases from V and 0 bases from J, the junction contained 4 bases not matched to a gene. CDR3 length equals 14 residues. Germline values: CDR1 MNHEY, CDR2 SVGAGI.

This chain joins TRBV12-3 or TRBV12-4 and TRBJ2-6; D is perhaps TRBD1 (6 bases). The CDR3 spans 13 residues. Trimming cost V 6 bases and J 8 bases, with 11 bases left between them. The CDR3 DNA follows: TGTGCCAGCAGCTACAGGGTCCCCAACGTCCTGACTTTC. Protein product: CASSYRVPNVLTF.